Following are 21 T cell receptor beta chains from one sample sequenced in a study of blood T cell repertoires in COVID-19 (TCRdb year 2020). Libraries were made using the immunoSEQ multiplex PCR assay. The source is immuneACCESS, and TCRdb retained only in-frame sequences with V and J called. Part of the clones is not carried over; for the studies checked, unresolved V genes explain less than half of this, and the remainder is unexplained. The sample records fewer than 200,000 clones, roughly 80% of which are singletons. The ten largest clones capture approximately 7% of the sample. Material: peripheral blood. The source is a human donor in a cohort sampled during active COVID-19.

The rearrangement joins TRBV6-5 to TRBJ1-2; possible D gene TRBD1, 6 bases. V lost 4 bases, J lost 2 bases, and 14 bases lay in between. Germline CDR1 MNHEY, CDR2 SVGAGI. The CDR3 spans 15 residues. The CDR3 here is CASSSAQGGNYGYTF. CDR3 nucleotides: TGTGCCAGCAGTTCCGCACAGGGTGGGAACTATGGCTACACCTTC.

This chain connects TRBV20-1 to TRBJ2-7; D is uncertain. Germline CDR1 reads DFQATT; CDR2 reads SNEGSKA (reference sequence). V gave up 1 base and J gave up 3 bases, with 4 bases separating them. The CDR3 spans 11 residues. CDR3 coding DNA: TGCAGTGCTAGAGGCGACTACGAGCAGTACTTC. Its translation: CSARGDYEQYF.

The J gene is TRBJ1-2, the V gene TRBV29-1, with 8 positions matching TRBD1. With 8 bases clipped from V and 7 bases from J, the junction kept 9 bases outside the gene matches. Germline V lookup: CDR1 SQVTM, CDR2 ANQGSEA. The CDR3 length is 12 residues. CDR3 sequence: CSQATGAGGYTF. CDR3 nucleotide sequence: TGCAGCCAAGCGACAGGGGCGGGTGGCTACACCTTC.

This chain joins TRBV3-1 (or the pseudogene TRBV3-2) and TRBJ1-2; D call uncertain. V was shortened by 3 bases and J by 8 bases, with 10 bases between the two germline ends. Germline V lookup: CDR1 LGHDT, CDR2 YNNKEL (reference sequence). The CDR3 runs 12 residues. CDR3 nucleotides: TGTGCCAGCAGCCATAGACATCTAGGCTACACCTTC. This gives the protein CASSHRHLGYTF.

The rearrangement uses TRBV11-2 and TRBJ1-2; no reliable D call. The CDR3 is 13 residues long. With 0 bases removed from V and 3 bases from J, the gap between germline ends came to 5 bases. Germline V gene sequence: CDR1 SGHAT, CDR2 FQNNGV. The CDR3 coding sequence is TGTGCCAGCAGCTTAGATGTCGACTATGGCTACACCTTC. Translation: CASSLDVDYGYTF.

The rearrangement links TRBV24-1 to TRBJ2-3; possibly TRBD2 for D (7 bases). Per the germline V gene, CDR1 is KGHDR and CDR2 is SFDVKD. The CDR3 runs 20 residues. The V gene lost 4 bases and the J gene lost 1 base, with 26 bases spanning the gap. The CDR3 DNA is TGTGCCACCAGTGACCCTGTTAGGGGGGGGGACCAACCAGGCACAGATACGCAGTATTTT. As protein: CATSDPVRGGDQPGTDTQYF.

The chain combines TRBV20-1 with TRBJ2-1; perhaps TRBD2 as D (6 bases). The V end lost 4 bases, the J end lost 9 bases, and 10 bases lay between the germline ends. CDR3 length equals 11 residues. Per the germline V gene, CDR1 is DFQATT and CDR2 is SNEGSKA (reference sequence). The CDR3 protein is CSATWRAEQFF. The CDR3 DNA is TGCAGTGCTACCTGGAGGGCTGAGCAGTTCTTC.

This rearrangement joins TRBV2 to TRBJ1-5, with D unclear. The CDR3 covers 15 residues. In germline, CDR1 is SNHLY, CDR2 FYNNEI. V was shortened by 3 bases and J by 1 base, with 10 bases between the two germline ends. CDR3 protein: CASSDEQASNQPQHF. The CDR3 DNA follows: TGTGCCAGCAGTGACGAGCAGGCGAGCAATCAGCCCCAGCATTTT.

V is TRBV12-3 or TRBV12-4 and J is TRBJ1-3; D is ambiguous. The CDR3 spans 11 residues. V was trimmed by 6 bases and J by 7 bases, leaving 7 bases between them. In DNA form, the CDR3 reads TGTGCCAGCAGCCCCCGGAACACCATATATTTT. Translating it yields CASSPRNTIYF.

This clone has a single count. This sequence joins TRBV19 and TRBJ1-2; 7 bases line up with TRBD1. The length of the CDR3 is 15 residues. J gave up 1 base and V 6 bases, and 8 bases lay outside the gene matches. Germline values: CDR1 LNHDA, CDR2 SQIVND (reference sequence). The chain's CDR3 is CASSPGTVDNYGYTF. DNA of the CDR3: TGTGCCAGTAGCCCGGGGACAGTCGATAACTATGGCTACACCTTC. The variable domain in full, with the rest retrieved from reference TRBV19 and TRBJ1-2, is DGGITQSPKYLFRKEGQNVTLSCEQNLNHDAMYWYRQDPGQGLRLIYYSQIVNDFQKGDIAEGYSVSREKKESFPLTVTSAQKNPTAFYLCASSPGTVDNYGYTFGSGTRLTVV.

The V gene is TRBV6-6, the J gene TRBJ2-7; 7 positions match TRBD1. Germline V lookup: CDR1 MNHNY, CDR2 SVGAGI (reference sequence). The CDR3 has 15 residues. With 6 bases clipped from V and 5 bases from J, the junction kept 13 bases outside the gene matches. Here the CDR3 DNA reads TGTGCCAGCAGCCCAAATACAGGGGCCTTTCACGAGCAGTACTTC. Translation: CASSPNTGAFHEQYF.

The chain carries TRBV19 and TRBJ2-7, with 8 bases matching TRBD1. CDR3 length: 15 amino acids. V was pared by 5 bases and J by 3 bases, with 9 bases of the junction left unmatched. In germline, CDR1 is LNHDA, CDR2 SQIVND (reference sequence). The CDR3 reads CASSPRQGAFYEQYF. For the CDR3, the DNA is TGTGCCAGTAGTCCCCGGCAGGGGGCTTTCTACGAGCAGTACTTC.

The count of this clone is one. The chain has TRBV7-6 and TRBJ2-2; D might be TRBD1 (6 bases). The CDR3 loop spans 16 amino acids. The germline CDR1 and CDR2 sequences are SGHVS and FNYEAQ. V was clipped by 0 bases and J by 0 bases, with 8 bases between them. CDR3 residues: CASSLAPGANTGELFF. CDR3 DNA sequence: TGTGCCAGCAGCTTAGCGCCAGGGGCGAACACCGGGGAGCTGTTTTTT.

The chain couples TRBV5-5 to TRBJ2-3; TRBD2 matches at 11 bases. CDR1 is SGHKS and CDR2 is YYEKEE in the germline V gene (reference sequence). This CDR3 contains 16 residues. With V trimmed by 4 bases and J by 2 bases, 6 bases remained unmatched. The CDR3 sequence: CASSNILAGVTDTQYF. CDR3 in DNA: TGTGCCAGCAGCAACATACTAGCGGGGGTCACAGATACGCAGTATTTT.

The CDR3 loop reads CASSQARGEQYF. DNA of the CDR3: TGTGCCAGCAGCCAAGCCCGCGGCGAGCAGTACTTC. The chain has TRBV3-1 (or the pseudogene TRBV3-2) and TRBJ2-7; D is undetermined. Germline-derived CDR1 and CDR2 are LGHDT and YNNKEL (reference sequence). The V end was cut by 1 base, the J end by 6 bases, with 7 bases between. The CDR3 has 12 residues.

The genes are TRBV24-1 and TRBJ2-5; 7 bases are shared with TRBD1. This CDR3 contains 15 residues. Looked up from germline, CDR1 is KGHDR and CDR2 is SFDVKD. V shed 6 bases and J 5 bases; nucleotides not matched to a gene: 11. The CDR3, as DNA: TGTGCCACCAGTTCCTCCGACAGGGATGTGGAGACCCAGTACTTC. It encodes CATSSSDRDVETQYF.

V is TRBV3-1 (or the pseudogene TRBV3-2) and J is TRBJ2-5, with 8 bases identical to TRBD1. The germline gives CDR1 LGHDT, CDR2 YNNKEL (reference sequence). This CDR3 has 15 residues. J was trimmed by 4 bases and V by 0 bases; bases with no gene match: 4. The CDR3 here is CASSQDLDRVETQYF. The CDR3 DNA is TGTGCCAGCAGCCAAGATCTGGACAGGGTAGAGACCCAGTACTTC.

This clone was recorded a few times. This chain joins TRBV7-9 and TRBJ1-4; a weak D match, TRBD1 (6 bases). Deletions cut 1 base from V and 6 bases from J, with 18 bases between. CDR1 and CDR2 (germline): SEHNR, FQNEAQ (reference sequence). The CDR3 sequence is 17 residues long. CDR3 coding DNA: TGTGCCAGCAGCTTAGTGACCCCTGCAGGGGCGGATGAAAAACTGTTTTTT. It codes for CASSLVTPAGADEKLFF.

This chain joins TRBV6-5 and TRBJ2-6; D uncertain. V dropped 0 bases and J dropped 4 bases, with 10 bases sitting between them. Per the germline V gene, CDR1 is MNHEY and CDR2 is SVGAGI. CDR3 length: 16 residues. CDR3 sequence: CASSYSASYGANVLTF. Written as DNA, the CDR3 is TGTGCCAGCAGTTACTCCGCTAGTTACGGGGCCAACGTCCTGACTTTC.

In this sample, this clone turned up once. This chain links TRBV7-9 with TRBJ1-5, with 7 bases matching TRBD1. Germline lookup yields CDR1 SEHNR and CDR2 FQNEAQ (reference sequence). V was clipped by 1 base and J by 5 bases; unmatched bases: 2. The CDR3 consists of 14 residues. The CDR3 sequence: CASSLGDRDQPQHF. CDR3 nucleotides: TGTGCCAGCAGCTTAGGGGACAGAGATCAGCCCCAGCATTTT.

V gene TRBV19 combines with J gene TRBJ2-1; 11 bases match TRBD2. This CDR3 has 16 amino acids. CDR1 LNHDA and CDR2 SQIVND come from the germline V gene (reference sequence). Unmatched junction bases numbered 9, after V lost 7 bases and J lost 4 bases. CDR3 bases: TGTGCCAGTACCTCTGGAAGACTAGCGGGGTACAATGAGCAGTTCTTC. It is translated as CASTSGRLAGYNEQFF.